These 27 T cell receptor beta chains originate from one sample sequenced in a study of T cell responses to AZD1222 COVID-19 vaccine. Data came from immunoSEQ multiplex PCR; TCRdb stores just in-frame clones and leaves some out. The data hold fewer than 150,000 clones, with 93% observed a single time. The sequenced sample was peripheral blood, obtained on day 0 of AZD1222 vaccination. The source of these receptors is an adult in good health.

The rearrangement uses TRBV9 and TRBJ2-2, with TRBD2 matching 8 bases. V lost 2 bases and J lost 5; bases outside the gene matches: 11. CDR1 is SGDLS and CDR2 is YYNGEE in the germline V gene. This CDR3 region has 17 residues. The CDR3 region is CASSVLPGGGGTGELFF. The CDR3, as DNA: TGTGCCAGCAGCGTCCTTCCCGGGGGGGGAGGAACCGGGGAGCTGTTTTTT.

This clone was seen only once. The CDR3: CASSARDRGPDTQYF. The CDR3 nucleotides are TGTGCCAGCAGCGCCCGGGACAGGGGCCCAGATACGCAGTATTTT. The chain combines TRBV7-2 with TRBJ2-3, with TRBD1 identical over 10 bases. V shed 5 bases and J 4 bases; nucleotides not matched to a gene: 6. Per the germline V gene, CDR1 is SGHTA and CDR2 is FQGNSA. The CDR3 is 15 amino acids.

A note on this clone: Germline is not matched at one junction end, which may reflect a read error. This chain connects TRBV7-3 to TRBJ2-2, with D unclear. The V gene's germline CDR1 is SGHTA and CDR2 FQGTGA. CDR3 size: 13 residues. In DNA, the CDR3 is TGTGCCAGCAGCTTAAAGAACAGCGGGGAGCTGTTTTTT. This codes for CASSLKNSGELFF.

The V gene is TRBV11-2, the J gene TRBJ1-1, with 7 bases matching TRBD1. V lost 5 bases and J lost 3; bases outside the gene matches: 9. CDR1 and CDR2 (germline): SGHAT, FQNNGV. The CDR3 length is 15 residues. CDR3: CASSPRQGADTEAFF. Written as DNA, the CDR3 is TGTGCCAGCAGCCCCCGACAGGGTGCTGACACTGAAGCTTTCTTT. The full variable domain, rest sourced from reference TRBV11-2 and TRBJ1-1, is EAGVAQSPRYKIIEKRQSVAFWCNPISGHATLYWYQQILGQGPKLLIQFQNNGVVDDSQLPKDRFSAERLKGVDSTLKIQPAKLEDSAVYLCASSPRQGADTEAFFGQGTRLTVV.

This chain connects TRBV6-5 to TRBJ1-4; 8 nucleotides align to TRBD1. With 9 bases clipped from V and 5 bases from J, the junction kept 8 bases outside the gene matches. CDR3 size: 14 residues. Germline loops: CDR1 MNHEY, CDR2 SVGAGI. CDR3 DNA: TGTGCCAGTTCCCCAGGGGGCGGGAATGAAAAACTGTTTTTT. This sequence encodes CASSPGGGNEKLFF.

The chain employs TRBV5-1 and TRBJ2-2; D gene unclear. There are 16 residues in the CDR3. V lost 1 base and J lost 5, with 15 bases in between. Germline V gives CDR1 SGHRS, CDR2 YFSETQ. The CDR3 reads CASSLSQALGTGELFF. The CDR3 nucleotides read TGCGCCAGCAGCTTGTCTCAGGCCCTGGGGACCGGGGAGCTGTTTTTT.

The CDR3 DNA reads as TGTGCCAGCAGCTTCTCCGACAGGAGGGGTACTGAAGCTTTCTTT. Residues: CASSFSDRRGTEAFF. The chain employs TRBV7-9 and TRBJ1-1; a possible D gene is TRBD1 (6 bases). The CDR3 covers 15 residues. V dropped 3 bases and J dropped 5 bases, with 16 bases sitting between them. The germline V gene encodes CDR1 SEHNR and CDR2 FQNEAQ (reference sequence).

The chain carries TRBV10-3 and TRBJ2-1; 8 bases are a match to TRBD2. V lost 6 bases and J lost 10; bases outside the gene matches: 11. This CDR3 spans 14 amino acids. Germline loops: CDR1 ENHRY, CDR2 SYGVKD. CDR3 sequence reads: CAIRPPGGVSEQFF. DNA of the CDR3: TGTGCCATCAGACCCCCGGGGGGGGTATCCGAGCAGTTCTTC.

The V call is TRBV5-1, the J call TRBJ1-6; TRBD1 might be the D (6 bases). Trimming cost V 1 base and J 9 bases, with 14 bases left between them. CDR3 size: 15 residues. CDR1 SGHRS and CDR2 YFSETQ come from the germline V gene. The CDR3 region has the DNA TGCGCCAGCAGCTTGTTGCAGGGGAGCATTTCACCCCTCCACTTT. Its protein product is CASSLLQGSISPLHF.

The rearrangement uses TRBV19 and TRBJ2-6; 8 bases are a match to TRBD2. J lost 4 bases, V lost 7 bases, and 21 bases had no gene match. The CDR3 runs to 20 residues. The V gene's germline CDR1 is LNHDA and CDR2 SQIVND (reference sequence). DNA of the CDR3: TGTGCCAGTAACCCCTCTCCCCGGACTAGCAGGGTGAGGGGGGCCAACGTCCTGACTTTC. This translates into CASNPSPRTSRVRGANVLTF.

The chain is built from TRBV30 and TRBJ2-2; TRBD1 aligns across 12 bases. V shed 8 bases and J 6 bases; nucleotides not matched to a gene: 10. Per the germline V gene, CDR1 is GTSNPN and CDR2 is SVGIG (reference sequence). The CDR3 is 15 residues long. CDR3 amino acids: CAAKRGQGASGELFF. Written as DNA, the CDR3 is TGTGCCGCGAAGAGGGGACAGGGGGCGTCCGGGGAGCTGTTTTTT.

This chain joins TRBV7-9 and TRBJ2-1; D might be TRBD2 (5 bases). Looked up from germline, CDR1 is SEHNR and CDR2 is FQNEAQ (reference sequence). The CDR3 length is 13 residues. Trimming cost V 5 bases and J 3 bases, with 8 bases left between them. The CDR3 nucleotides read TGTGCCAGCAGCGCGGGTGGCTACAATGAGCAGTTCTTC. It yields the protein CASSAGGYNEQFF.

The rearrangement uses TRBV18 and TRBJ1-4, with D maybe TRBD1 (5 bases). The germline V and J ends were trimmed by 2 bases and 8 bases, with 15 bases remaining between them. The CDR3 loop spans 15 amino acids. Germline CDR1 and CDR2: KGHSH and LQKENI. Here the CDR3 DNA reads TGTGCCAGCTCACCAAATGGACAAAGGAGAGAAAAACTGTTTTTT. This gives the protein CASSPNGQRREKLFF.

Only one count was recorded for this clone. CDR3 sequence (DNA): TGCGCCAGCAGCCAAGCGGAACAGGGCCTTTACTCTGGGGCCAACGTCCTGACTTTC. This translates into CASSQAEQGLYSGANVLTF. The rearrangement joins TRBV4-1 to TRBJ2-6, with TRBD1 as a possible D gene (6 bases). The germline V gene has CDR1 MGHRA and CDR2 YSYEKL. V lost 1 base and J 0 bases, leaving 16 bases between the germline ends. The CDR3 spans 19 residues.

V and J are TRBV5-1 and TRBJ1-1; the D is unclear. Trimming stripped 0 bases from V and 0 bases from J, with 12 bases between. The CDR3 has 16 amino acids. In germline, CDR1 is SGHRS, CDR2 YFSETQ. CDR3 region: CASSLAAGNMNTEAFF. The CDR3 nucleotides read TGCGCCAGCAGCTTGGCAGCGGGCAACATGAACACTGAAGCTTTCTTT.

This chain uses TRBV29-1 with TRBJ1-2; the D is unclear. The germline CDR1 and CDR2 sequences are SQVTM and ANQGSEA. The CDR3 runs to 15 residues. V shed 4 bases and J shed 0 bases, with 15 bases lying between them. CDR3 nucleotides: TGCAGCGTTGGATCACTACTGGTGACTAACTATGGCTACACCTTC. This gives the protein CSVGSLLVTNYGYTF.

The chain carries TRBV10-3 and TRBJ1-2; 10 positions match TRBD1. The CDR3 loop spans 13 amino acids. Trimming removed 4 bases from V and 7 bases from J; junction bases left unmatched: 3. Germline V gives CDR1 ENHRY, CDR2 SYGVKD. CDR3 sequence (DNA): TGTGCCATCAGTGCCGGGACAGGGGTTGGCTACACCTTC. Protein sequence: CAISAGTGVGYTF.

J is TRBJ1-2 and V is TRBV19; no definite D call. The length of the CDR3 is 17 residues. Germline V gives CDR1 LNHDA, CDR2 SQIVND (reference sequence). With 2 bases removed from V and 3 bases from J, the gap between germline ends came to 19 bases. For the CDR3, the DNA is TGTGCCAGTAGTATAACGTCCTACTTGGCAGAGGACTATGGCTACACCTTC. Its protein product is CASSITSYLAEDYGYTF.

This clone was counted once. The chain recombines TRBV2 with TRBJ1-5; TRBD1 matches at 10 bases. The CDR3 is 14 amino acids. V was clipped by 4 bases and J by 5 bases; unmatched bases: 2. Germline CDR1 SNHLY, CDR2 FYNNEI. The DNA of the CDR3 is TGTGCCAGCAGTGGGACAGGGGGAGATCAGCCCCAGCATTTT. Protein product: CASSGTGGDQPQHF.

This chain connects TRBV2 to TRBJ1-2, with a weak D call TRBD1 (6 bases). The CDR3 covers 17 residues. Trimming pared 7 bases from V and 3 bases from J, leaving 24 bases between. Germline V lookup: CDR1 SNHLY, CDR2 FYNNEI. The CDR3: CASKGFFSRDIYYGYTF. The CDR3 DNA reads TGTGCCAGCAAGGGGTTCTTCAGCCGGGACATCTACTATGGCTACACCTTC.

The gene calls are TRBV6-1 and TRBJ1-1; a weak D match, TRBD1 (5 bases). CDR3 size: 18 residues. The germline gives CDR1 MNHNS, CDR2 SASEGT. V lost 0 bases, J lost 1 base, and 18 bases lay in between. CDR3 in amino acids: CASSEAGHRVSWNTEAFF. In nucleotides, the CDR3 is TGTGCCAGCAGTGAAGCGGGGCATAGGGTATCGTGGAACACTGAAGCTTTCTTT.

The chain has TRBV6-5 and TRBJ2-7, with a tentative D call TRBD1 (5 bases). Between the trimmed V and J ends, which lost 2 bases and 5 bases, there was a span of 19 bases. Per the germline V gene, CDR1 is MNHEY and CDR2 is SVGAGI. CDR3 length: 16 amino acids. The CDR3: CASSYTLEVGADEQYF. The CDR3 DNA reads as TGTGCCAGCAGTTACACTCTCGAAGTTGGGGCCGACGAGCAGTACTTC.

This clone has only one observation. The genes are TRBV6-5 and TRBJ1-1; D remains unclear. The ends were cut back, 5 bases at V and 1 base at J, with 14 bases in the middle. From germline, CDR1 is MNHEY and CDR2 SVGAGI. This CDR3 spans 15 amino acids. CDR3 DNA sequence: TGTGCCAGCAGTCCCATGACACGGTCGAACACTGAAGCTTTCTTT. Its protein is CASSPMTRSNTEAFF.

This clone is a singleton in its sample. This chain connects TRBV11-2 to TRBJ2-7; possible D gene TRBD2, 6 bases. The CDR3 spans 14 residues. The V gene's germline CDR1 is SGHAT and CDR2 FQNNGV. Trimming cost V 2 bases and J 2 bases, with 10 bases left between them. Here the CDR3 DNA reads TGTGCCAGCAGCTTAATGGGGGGACCCTACGAGCAGTACTTC. Protein: CASSLMGGPYEQYF.

The chain is built from TRBV6-1 and TRBJ1-5; D is ambiguous. The CDR3 is made up of 15 amino acids. V dropped 0 bases and J dropped 2 bases, with 8 bases sitting between them. The germline V gene has CDR1 MNHNS and CDR2 SASEGT. The CDR3 protein is CASSEAYPGNQPQHF. DNA of the CDR3: TGTGCCAGCAGTGAAGCGTATCCGGGCAATCAGCCCCAGCATTTT.

The V and J genes are TRBV5-1 and TRBJ1-2; maybe TRBD1 (5 bases). The CDR3 runs 15 residues. Germline CDR1 is SGHRS and CDR2 is YFSETQ. Between the trimmed V and J ends, which lost 0 bases and 2 bases, there was a span of 11 bases. Here the CDR3 DNA reads TGCGCCAGCAGCTTGGTGGCGGGGGGAAACTATGGCTACACCTTC. Amino acid sequence: CASSLVAGGNYGYTF.

The gene calls are TRBV9 and TRBJ2-2, with 13 bases matching TRBD2. V lost 0 bases to trimming and J lost 1 base; unmatched junction nucleotides: 0. Germline lookup yields CDR1 SGDLS and CDR2 YYNGEE. The CDR3 runs to 17 residues. The CDR3 loop reads CASSVGTSGGNTGELFF. CDR3 DNA: TGTGCCAGCAGCGTAGGGACTAGCGGGGGGAACACCGGGGAGCTGTTTTTT.